The clone carrying this T cell receptor beta chain has only one observation. What it recognizes is unknown. TCRdb keeps only in-frame clones here, not all; method: immunoSEQ multiplex PCR. The top ten hold approximately 2% of the sample, which has around 70,000 clones, about 93% seen once. The sample comes from a study of cytomegalovirus exposure and HLA in healthy donors. Overall study findings and caveats: For most TCR sequences rarity was the rule, although some public TCRs occurred in many donors. It was reportedly the case that the classifier diagnosed cytomegalovirus status with high specificity and sensitivity. In vitro confirmation showed a few CMV-associated chains to be CMV antigen specific.

This CDR3 comprises 10 residues. The germline V gene has CDR1 MNHNS and CDR2 SASEGT. Trimming stripped 6 bases from V and 7 bases from J, with 7 bases between. The receptor was derived from a woman aged 18-29 years in good health and CMV-seropositive. Source material: PBMCs. The chain couples TRBV6-1 to TRBJ2-7, with D uncertain. The CDR3 loop reads CASSTLEQYF. CDR3 nucleotide sequence: TGTGCCAGCAGCACACTAGAGCAGTACTTC.